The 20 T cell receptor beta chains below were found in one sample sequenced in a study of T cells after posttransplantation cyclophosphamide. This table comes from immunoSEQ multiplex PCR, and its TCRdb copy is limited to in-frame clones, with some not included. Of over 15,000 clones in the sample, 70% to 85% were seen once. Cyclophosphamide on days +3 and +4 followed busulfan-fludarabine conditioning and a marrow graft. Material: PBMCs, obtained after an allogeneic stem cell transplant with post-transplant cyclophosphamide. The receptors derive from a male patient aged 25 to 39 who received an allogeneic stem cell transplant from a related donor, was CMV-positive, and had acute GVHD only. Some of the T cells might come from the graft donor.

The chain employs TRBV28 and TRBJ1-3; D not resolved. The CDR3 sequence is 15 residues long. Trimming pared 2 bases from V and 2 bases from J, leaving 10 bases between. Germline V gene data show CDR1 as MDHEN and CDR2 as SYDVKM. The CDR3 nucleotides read TGTGCCAGCAGTTTAATCGGGAGGACTGGAAACACCATATATTTT. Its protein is CASSLIGRTGNTIYF.

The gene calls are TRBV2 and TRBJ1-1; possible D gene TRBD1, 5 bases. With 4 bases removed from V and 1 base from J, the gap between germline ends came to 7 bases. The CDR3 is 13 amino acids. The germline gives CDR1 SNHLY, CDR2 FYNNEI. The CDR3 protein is CASSVGPNTEAFF. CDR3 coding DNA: TGTGCCAGCAGTGTGGGGCCGAACACTGAAGCTTTCTTT.

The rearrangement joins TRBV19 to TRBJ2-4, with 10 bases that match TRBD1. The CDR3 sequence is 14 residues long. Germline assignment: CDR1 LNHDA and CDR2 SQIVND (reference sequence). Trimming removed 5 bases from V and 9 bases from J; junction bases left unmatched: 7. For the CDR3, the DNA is TGTGCCAGTAGTGTGACAGGGGGCGGGGGCATTCAGTACTTC. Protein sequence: CASSVTGGGGIQYF.

The CDR3 is CASSARRQGVNGQPQHF. CDR3 DNA sequence: TGTGCCAGTAGTGCTCGTCGACAGGGGGTAAATGGTCAGCCCCAGCATTTT. The V gene is TRBV19, the J gene TRBJ1-5; TRBD1 agrees at 9 bases. The germline CDR1 and CDR2 sequences are LNHDA and SQIVND (reference sequence). CDR3 length equals 17 residues. Losses at the gene ends were 5 bases for V and 6 bases for J; bases not matched to a gene: 14.

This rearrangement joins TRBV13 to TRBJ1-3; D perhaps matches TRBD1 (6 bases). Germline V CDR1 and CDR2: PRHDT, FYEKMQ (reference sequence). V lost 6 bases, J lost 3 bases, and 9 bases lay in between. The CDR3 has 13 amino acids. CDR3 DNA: TGTGCCAGCAGGAGGGGGTATGGAAACACCATATATTTT. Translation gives CASRRGYGNTIYF.

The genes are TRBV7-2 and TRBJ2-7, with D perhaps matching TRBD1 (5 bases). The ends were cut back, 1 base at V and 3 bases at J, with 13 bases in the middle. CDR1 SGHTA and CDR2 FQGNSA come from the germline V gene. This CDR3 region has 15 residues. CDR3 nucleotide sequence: TGTGCCAGCAGCTTAGGGGGAAATCAGGGCTACGAGCAGTACTTC. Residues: CASSLGGNQGYEQYF.

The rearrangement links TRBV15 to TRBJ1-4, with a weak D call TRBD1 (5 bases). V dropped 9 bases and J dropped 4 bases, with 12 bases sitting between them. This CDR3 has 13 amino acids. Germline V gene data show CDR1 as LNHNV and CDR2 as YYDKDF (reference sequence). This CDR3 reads CATEDSINEKLFF. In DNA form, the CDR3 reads TGTGCCACAGAAGACAGCATTAATGAAAAACTGTTTTTT.

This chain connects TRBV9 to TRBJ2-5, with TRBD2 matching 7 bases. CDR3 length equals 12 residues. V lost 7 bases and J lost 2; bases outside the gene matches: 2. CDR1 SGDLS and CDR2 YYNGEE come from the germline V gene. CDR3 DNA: TGTGCCAGCGCTAGCGGACAAGAGACCCAGTACTTC. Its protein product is CASASGQETQYF.

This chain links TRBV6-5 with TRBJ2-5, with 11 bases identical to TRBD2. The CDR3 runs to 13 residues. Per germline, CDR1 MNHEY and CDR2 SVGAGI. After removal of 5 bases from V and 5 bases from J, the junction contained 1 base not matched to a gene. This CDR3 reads CASSPSGGETQYF. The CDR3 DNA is TGTGCCAGCAGTCCTAGCGGGGGGGAGACCCAGTACTTC.

The CDR3 protein is CASSLVAGGNEQYF. Written as DNA, the CDR3 is TGCGCCAGCAGCTTGGTAGCGGGGGGTAACGAGCAGTACTTC. The V gene is TRBV5-1, the J gene TRBJ2-7, with TRBD2 matching 10 bases. The length of the CDR3 is 14 residues. J was trimmed by 5 bases and V by 0 bases; bases with no gene match: 2. Germline V gene data show CDR1 as SGHRS and CDR2 as YFSETQ.

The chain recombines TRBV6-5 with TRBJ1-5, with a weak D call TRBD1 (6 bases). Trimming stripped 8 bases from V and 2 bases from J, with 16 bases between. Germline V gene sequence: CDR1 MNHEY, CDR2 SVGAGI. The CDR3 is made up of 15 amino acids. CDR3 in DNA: TGTGCCAGCGCTACGGGGGGGCAGGGCAATCAGCCCCAGCATTTT. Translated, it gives CASATGGQGNQPQHF.

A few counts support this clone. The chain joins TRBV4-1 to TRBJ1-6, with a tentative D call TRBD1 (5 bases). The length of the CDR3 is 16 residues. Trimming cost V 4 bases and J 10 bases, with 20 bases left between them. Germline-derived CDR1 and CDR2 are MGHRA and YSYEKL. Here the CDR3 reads CASSPIGRAMESPLHF. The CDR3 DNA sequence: TGCGCCAGCAGCCCAATCGGCAGGGCGATGGAATCACCCCTCCACTTT.

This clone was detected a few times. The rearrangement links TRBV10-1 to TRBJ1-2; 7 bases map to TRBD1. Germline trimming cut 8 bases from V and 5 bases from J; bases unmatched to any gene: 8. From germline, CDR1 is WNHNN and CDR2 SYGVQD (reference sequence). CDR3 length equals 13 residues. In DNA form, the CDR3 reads TGCGCCAGCCAGGGGGGAAAAGTTTATGGCTACACCTTC. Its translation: CASQGGKVYGYTF.

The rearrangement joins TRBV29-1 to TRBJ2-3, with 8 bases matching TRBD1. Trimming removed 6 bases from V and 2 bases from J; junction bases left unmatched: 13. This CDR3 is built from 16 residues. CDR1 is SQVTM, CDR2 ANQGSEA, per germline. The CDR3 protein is CSVYNRRTGFTDTQYF. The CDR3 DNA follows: TGCAGCGTGTACAACCGAAGGACAGGGTTCACAGATACGCAGTATTTT.

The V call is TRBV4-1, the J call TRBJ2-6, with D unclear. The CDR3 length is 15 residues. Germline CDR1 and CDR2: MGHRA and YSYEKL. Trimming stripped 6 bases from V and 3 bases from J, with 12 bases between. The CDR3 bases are TGCGCCAGCAGGTCGACTTTTGGTGGGGCCAACGTCCTGACTTTC. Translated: CASRSTFGGANVLTF.

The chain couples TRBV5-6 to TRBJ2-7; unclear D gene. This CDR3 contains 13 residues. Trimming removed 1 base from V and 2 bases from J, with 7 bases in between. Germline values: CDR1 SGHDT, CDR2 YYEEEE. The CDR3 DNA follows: TGTGCCAGCAGCTTGTTTTCAGCCTACGAGCAGTACTTC. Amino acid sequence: CASSLFSAYEQYF.

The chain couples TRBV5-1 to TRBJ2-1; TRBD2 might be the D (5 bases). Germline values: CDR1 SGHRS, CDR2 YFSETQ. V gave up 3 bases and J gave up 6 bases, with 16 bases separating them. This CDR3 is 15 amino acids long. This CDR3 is CASSSDPRTLNEQFF. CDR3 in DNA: TGCGCCAGCAGCTCCGATCCCCGGACTCTCAATGAGCAGTTCTTC.

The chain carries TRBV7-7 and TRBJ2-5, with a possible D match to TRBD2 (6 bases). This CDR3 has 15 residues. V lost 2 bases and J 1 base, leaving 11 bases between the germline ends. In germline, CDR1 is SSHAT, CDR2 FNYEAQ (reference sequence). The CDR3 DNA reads TGTGCCAGCAGCTTAAGTAGCGGCGCCCAAGAGACCCAGTACTTC. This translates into CASSLSSGAQETQYF.

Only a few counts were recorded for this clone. The CDR3 sequence is CASIPKRGSHEQYF. CDR3 sequence (DNA): TGTGCCAGCATCCCAAAACGGGGTAGTCACGAGCAGTACTTC. V is TRBV2 and J is TRBJ2-7, with a weak D call TRBD2 (5 bases). From germline, CDR1 is SNHLY and CDR2 FYNNEI. The CDR3 has 14 amino acids. The V and J ends lost 7 bases and 5 bases respectively, with 18 bases between them. Based on the CDR3 plus reference TRBV2 and TRBJ2-7, the full variable domain is EPEVTQTPSHQVTQMGQEVILRCVPISNHLYFYWYRQILGQKVEFLVSFYNNEISEKSEIFDDQFSVERPDGSNFTLKIRSTKLEDSAMYFCASIPKRGSHEQYFGPGTRLTVT.

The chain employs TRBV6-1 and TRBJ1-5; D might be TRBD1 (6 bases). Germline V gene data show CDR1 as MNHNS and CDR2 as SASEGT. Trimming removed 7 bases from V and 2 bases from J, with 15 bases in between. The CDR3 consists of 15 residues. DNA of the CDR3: TGTGCCAGCAATCCGGGGGCGGGGGGCAATCAGCCCCAGCATTTT. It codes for CASNPGAGGNQPQHF.